The sequence of this T cell receptor beta chain was determined in a study of PD-L1 blockade in urothelial cancer. Study-wide context: Patients took up atezolizumab around 2014 at 1,200 mg intravenously every 3 weeks. Bladder-origin urothelial cancer in males described about 85% of the 29 patients. A median of roughly 150,000 T cells was found in the blood samples. Whole-study results and caveats: Larger 3-week expansion of tumor-associated blood clones was seen in durable-benefit patients.

For this clone: Its antigen is as yet unknown.

Stated time point: pretreatment peripheral blood. Sequencing used immunoSEQ multiplex PCR; TCRdb keeps in-frame clones, though not all of them. Of 85,000 to 95,000 clones in the sample, approximately 88% were seen once. Trimming cost V 3 bases and J 3 bases; bases outside gene matches: 12. Germline CDR1 and CDR2: SGDLS and YYNGEE. CDR3 length: 17 residues. This TCR came from an elderly woman with urothelial cancer. The chain uses TRBV9 and TRBJ1-2; 9 positions match TRBD1. The sample consisted of PBMCs, taken around atezolizumab (anti-PD-L1) treatment. CDR3 residues: CASSGTDRGYQYYGYTF. CDR3 sequence (DNA): TGTGCCAGCAGCGGAACAGACAGGGGGTATCAATACTATGGCTACACCTTC.